Listed below are T cell receptor beta chains from one sample, sequenced in a study of identical twins. TCRdb re-called the 5' RACE reads through MiXCR, storing one row per CDR3 protein. The sample records about 520,000 distinct CDR3 sequences, around 20% being singletons. Separately, the same data were catalogued under a study of T cells expressing NK-cell markers.

What was sequenced was CD4+ T cells sorted from blood. The receptors derive from a woman between 18 and 30 years old in good health. Each CDR3 is given with its conserved first and last residue. A D gene is named only where the DNA matches it firmly. Some rows mark clone size as missing; the rest say once, few, many or name a class of expanded clone.

CDR3nt: TGCAGTGCTAGAGCTAGCGGGGCCCCGGAGGCTGAGCAGTTCTTC
CDR3aa: CSARASGAPEAEQFF
d_gene: TRBD2
v_gene: TRBV20-1
abundance: few
j_gene: TRBJ2-1

CDR3nt: TGTGCCAGCAGTCCCCCTGAGAGGGCCTACGAGCAGTACTTC
CDR3aa: CASSPPERAYEQYF
d_gene: NA
v_gene: TRBV12-3/TRBV12-4
abundance: few
j_gene: TRBJ2-7

CDR3nt: TGTGCCAGCAGTGGGCAGGGGGTAAAATCCTACAATGAGCAGTTCTTC
CDR3aa: CASSGQGVKSYNEQFF
d_gene: TRBD1
v_gene: TRBV25-1
abundance: NA
j_gene: TRBJ2-1

CDR3nt: TGTGCCAGCAGTTACTCTCGTACTAGCGGAAAGACCCAGTACTTC
CDR3aa: CASSYSRTSGKTQYF
d_gene: TRBD2
v_gene: TRBV6-2/TRBV6-3
abundance: few
j_gene: TRBJ2-5

CDR3nt: TGCAGCGGGGGCAGGGGTTCCAACGAGCAGTACTTC
CDR3aa: CSGGRGSNEQYF
d_gene: NA
v_gene: TRBV29-1
abundance: few
j_gene: TRBJ2-7

CDR3nt: TGTGCCAGCGGCACACAGGGACAACCCCTCCACTTT
CDR3aa: CASGTQGQPLHF
d_gene: NA
v_gene: TRBV12-3/TRBV12-4
abundance: NA
j_gene: TRBJ1-6

CDR3nt: TGCAGCGTTGATGCGGGGCCAGGTAATGTCGAGCAGTACTTC
CDR3aa: CSVDAGPGNVEQYF
d_gene: NA
v_gene: TRBV29-1
abundance: NA
j_gene: TRBJ2-7

CDR3nt: TGTGCCAACACCGGGACTAGCCCTATCTTC
CDR3aa: CANTGTSPIF
d_gene: TRBD2
v_gene: TRBV24-1
abundance: NA
j_gene: TRBJ2-1

CDR3nt: TGTGCCATCAGGGGCGGACGAAAAGAGTTTGACCAGACCTACGAGCAGTACTTC
CDR3aa: CAIRGGRKEFDQTYEQYF
d_gene: NA
v_gene: TRBV10-3
abundance: few
j_gene: TRBJ2-7

CDR3nt: TGTGCCAGCGGCCTTACCCTAACCGGCGGGAGGGCCAATAGGAACAATGAGCAGTTCTTC
CDR3aa: CASGLTLTGGRANRNNEQFF
d_gene: TRBD2
v_gene: TRBV3-1
abundance: NA
j_gene: TRBJ2-1

CDR3nt: TGTGCCAGCAGCCCGCGACTAGCGGGGGGTGAGCAGTTCTTC
CDR3aa: CASSPRLAGGEQFF
d_gene: TRBD2
v_gene: TRBV12-3/TRBV12-4
abundance: many
j_gene: TRBJ2-1

CDR3nt: TGTGCCAGCAGCTCGGGACTAGCGGAGGATACGCAGTATTTT
CDR3aa: CASSSGLAEDTQYF
d_gene: TRBD2
v_gene: TRBV13
abundance: NA
j_gene: TRBJ2-3

CDR3nt: TGCAGTGCTAGATCCACAGGGGGAGGGTTGAACACTGAAGCTTTCTTT
CDR3aa: CSARSTGGGLNTEAFF
d_gene: TRBD1
v_gene: TRBV20-1
abundance: NA
j_gene: TRBJ1-1

CDR3nt: TGCGCCAGCAACTCGGACAGGGAGGGAGATACGCAGTATTTT
CDR3aa: CASNSDREGDTQYF
d_gene: NA
v_gene: TRBV5-1
abundance: NA
j_gene: TRBJ2-3

CDR3nt: TGTGCCAGCCCTACTCAAGGCAGCGGGACGTACCAAGAGACCCAGTACTTC
CDR3aa: CASPTQGSGTYQETQYF
d_gene: TRBD2
v_gene: TRBV6-1
abundance: few
j_gene: TRBJ2-5

CDR3nt: TGTGCCAGCAGCCTTGGACTAGCATACTCCTACGAGCAGTACTTC
CDR3aa: CASSLGLAYSYEQYF
d_gene: TRBD2
v_gene: TRBV9
abundance: few
j_gene: TRBJ2-7